This TCR beta chain is drawn from a study of blood T cell repertoires in COVID-19. Study-wide context: Sources were T cells, B-cell-depleted T cells, or PBMCs; the material itself was cDNA or gDNA.

This clone was picked up a small number of times. Sequenced by immunoSEQ multiplex PCR; TCRdb stores in-frame clones only, minus some. The table has 200,000 to 250,000 clones, approximately 79% seen once. The CDR3 totals 11 residues. Germline-derived CDR1 and CDR2 are SNHLY and FYNNEI. V was pared by 6 bases and J by 2 bases, with 5 bases between. The chain employs TRBV2 and TRBJ2-7; no clear D. This TCR derives from a human donor in a cohort sampled during active COVID-19. The sample consisted of peripheral blood. CDR3 bases: TGTGCCAGCAGCGTTACCTACGAGCAGTACTTC. Protein product: CASSVTYEQYF.